This T cell receptor (beta chain) was sequenced for a study of shared clonotypes between healthy human individuals. General study points: Naive subsets typically showed greater estimated richness than memory subsets.

This CDR3 contains 17 residues. Germline CDR1 SSHAT, CDR2 FNYEAQ (reference sequence). V was clipped by 5 bases and J by 0 bases; unmatched bases: 12. The study ran the assay at deep level. It was across several immunoSEQ plates that each subset's genomic DNA was evenly split. Assay used: immunoSEQ multiplex PCR; TCRdb lists only in-frame clones, some missing. The profile covers about 670,000 clones, with around 72% appearing a single time and under 2% taken by the ten largest. A CD45RA-negative memory subset and a CD45RA+ naive subset were separated from the CD4+ cells. Remarks on this clone: No antigen is known for it.

The rearrangement uses TRBV7-7 and TRBJ1-2; 7 bases are shared with TRBD1. The receptor was isolated from a woman aged 25 to 39 in good health. Sequencing was performed on memory CD4+ T cells sorted from blood. Stated subset: CD45RA-negative fraction. CDR3 coding DNA: TGTGCCAGCAGCCCCTTGCCCATAGGACAGGCTAACTATGGCTACACCTTC. Translated, it gives CASSPLPIGQANYGYTF.